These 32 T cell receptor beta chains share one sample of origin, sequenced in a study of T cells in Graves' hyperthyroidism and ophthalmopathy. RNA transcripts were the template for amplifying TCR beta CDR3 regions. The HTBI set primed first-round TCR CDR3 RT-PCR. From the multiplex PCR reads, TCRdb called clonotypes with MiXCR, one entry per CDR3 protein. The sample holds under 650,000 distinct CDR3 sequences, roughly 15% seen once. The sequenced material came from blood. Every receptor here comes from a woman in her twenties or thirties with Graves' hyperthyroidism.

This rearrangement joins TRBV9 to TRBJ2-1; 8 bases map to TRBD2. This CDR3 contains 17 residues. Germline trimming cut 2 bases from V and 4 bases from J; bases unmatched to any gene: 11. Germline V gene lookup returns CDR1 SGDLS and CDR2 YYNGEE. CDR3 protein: CASSVTRAGAGYNEQFF. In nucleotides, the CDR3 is TGTGCCAGCAGCGTCACGAGAGCGGGAGCTGGGTACAATGAGCAGTTCTTC.

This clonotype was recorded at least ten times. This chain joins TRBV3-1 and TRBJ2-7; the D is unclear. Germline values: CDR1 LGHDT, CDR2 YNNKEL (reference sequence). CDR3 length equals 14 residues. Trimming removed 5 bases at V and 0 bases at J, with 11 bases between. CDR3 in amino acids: CASSFRRNSYEQYF. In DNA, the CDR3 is TGTGCCAGCAGCTTTAGACGGAACTCCTACGAGCAGTACTTC.

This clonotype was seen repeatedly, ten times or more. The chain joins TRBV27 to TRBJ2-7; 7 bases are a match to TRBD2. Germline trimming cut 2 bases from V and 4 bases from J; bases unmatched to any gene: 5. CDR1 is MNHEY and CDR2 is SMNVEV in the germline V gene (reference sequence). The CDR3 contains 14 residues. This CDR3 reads CASSLAGERYEQYF. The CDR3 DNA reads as TGTGCCAGCAGTTTAGCGGGAGAGCGGTACGAGCAGTACTTC.

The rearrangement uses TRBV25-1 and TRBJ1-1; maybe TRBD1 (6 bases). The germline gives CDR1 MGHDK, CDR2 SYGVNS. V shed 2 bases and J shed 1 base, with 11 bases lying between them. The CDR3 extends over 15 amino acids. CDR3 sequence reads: CASSEPRTENTEAFF. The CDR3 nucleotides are TGTGCCAGCAGTGAACCCCGGACAGAGAACACTGAAGCTTTCTTT.

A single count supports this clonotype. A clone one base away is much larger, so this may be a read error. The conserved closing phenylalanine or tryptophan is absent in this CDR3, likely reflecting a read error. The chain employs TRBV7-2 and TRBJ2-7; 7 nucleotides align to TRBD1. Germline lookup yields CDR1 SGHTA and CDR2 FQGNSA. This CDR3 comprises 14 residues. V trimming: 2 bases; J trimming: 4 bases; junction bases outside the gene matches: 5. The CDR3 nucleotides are TGTGCCAGCAGCTTACCGGGACAGCTTTACGAGCAGTACTAC. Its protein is CASSLPGQLYEQYY.

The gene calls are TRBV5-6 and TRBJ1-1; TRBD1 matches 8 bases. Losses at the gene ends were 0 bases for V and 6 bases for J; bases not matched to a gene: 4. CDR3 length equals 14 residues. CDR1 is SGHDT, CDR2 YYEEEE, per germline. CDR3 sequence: CASSLVAGGAEAFF. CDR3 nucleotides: TGTGCCAGCAGCTTGGTTGCAGGGGGCGCTGAAGCTTTCTTT.

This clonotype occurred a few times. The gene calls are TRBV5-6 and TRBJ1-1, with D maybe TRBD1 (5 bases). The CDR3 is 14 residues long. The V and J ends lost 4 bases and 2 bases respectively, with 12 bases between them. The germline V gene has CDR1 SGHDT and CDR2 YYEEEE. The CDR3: CASSDGTVNTEAFF. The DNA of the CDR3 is TGTGCCAGCAGCGATGGGACGGTAAACACTGAAGCTTTCTTT.

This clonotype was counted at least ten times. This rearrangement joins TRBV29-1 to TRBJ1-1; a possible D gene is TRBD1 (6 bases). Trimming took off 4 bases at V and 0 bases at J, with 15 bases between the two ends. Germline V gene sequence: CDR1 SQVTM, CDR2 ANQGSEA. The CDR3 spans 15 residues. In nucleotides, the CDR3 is TGCAGCGTTGTAAACCCACAGGGATTGAACACTGAAGCTTTCTTT. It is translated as CSVVNPQGLNTEAFF.

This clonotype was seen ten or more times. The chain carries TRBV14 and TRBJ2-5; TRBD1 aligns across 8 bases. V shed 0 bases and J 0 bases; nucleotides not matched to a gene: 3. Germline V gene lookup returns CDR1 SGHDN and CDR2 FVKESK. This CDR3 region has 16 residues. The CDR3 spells CASSQDGTGNQETQYF. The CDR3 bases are TGTGCCAGCAGCCAAGATGGGACAGGCAACCAAGAGACCCAGTACTTC.

The CDR3 here is CASSSSPGDDEQYF. CDR3 nucleotide sequence: TGCGCCAGCAGCTCAAGCCCGGGAGACGACGAGCAGTACTTC. The chain joins TRBV4-1 to TRBJ2-7; the D gene is possibly TRBD2 (6 bases). This CDR3 contains 14 residues. Germline assignment: CDR1 MGHRA and CDR2 YSYEKL. Trimming removed 5 bases at V and 5 bases at J, with 16 bases between.

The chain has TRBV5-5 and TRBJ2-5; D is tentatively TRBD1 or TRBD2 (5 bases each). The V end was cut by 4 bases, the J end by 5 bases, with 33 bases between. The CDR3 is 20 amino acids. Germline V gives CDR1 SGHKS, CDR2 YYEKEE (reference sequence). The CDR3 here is CASSPTLGTEGMRSDETQYF. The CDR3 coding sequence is TGTGCCAGCAGCCCAACCCTCGGGACCGAGGGGATGAGGAGTGATGAGACCCAGTACTTC. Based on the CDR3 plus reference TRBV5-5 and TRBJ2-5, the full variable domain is DAGVTQSPTHLIKTRGQQVTLRCSPISGHKSVSWYQQVLGQGPQFIFQYYEKEERGRGNFPDRFSARQFPNYSSELNVNALLLGDSALYLCASSPTLGTEGMRSDETQYFGPGTRLLVL.

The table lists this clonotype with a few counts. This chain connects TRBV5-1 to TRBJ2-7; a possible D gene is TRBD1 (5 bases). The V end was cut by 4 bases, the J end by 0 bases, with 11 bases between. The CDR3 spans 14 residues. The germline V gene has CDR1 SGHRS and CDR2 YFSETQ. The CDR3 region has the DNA TGCGCCAGCAGCACCGACAGCCTCTCCTACGAGCAGTACTTC. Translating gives CASSTDSLSYEQYF.

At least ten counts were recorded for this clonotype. Here the CDR3 reads CASSQDMGNTEAFF. The CDR3 region has the DNA TGTGCCAGCAGCCAAGATATGGGGAACACTGAAGCTTTCTTT. V and J are TRBV3-1 and TRBJ1-1; no definite D call. The CDR3 has 14 residues. V gave up 0 bases and J gave up 1 base, with 6 bases separating them. Per the germline V gene, CDR1 is LGHDT and CDR2 is YNNKEL (reference sequence).

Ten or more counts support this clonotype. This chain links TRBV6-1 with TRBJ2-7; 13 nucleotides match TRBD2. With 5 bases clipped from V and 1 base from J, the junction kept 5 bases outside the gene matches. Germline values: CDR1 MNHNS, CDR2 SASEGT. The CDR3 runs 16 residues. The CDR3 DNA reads TGTGCCAGCAGTCAACAACTAGCGGGAGGGTCCTACGAGCAGTACTTC. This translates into CASSQQLAGGSYEQYF.

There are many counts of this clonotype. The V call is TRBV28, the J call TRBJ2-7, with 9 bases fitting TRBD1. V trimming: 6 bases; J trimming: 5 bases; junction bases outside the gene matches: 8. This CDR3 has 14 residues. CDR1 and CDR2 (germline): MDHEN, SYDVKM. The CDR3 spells CASSRGTGTNEQYF. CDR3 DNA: TGTGCCAGCAGCAGAGGGACAGGGACGAACGAGCAGTACTTC.

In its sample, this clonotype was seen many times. CDR3 protein: CASSFVTGQETQYF. CDR3 in DNA: TGTGCCAGCAGCTTCGTGACAGGCCAAGAGACCCAGTACTTC. V usage is TRBV11-2 and J usage is TRBJ2-5; D may be TRBD1 (6 bases). Germline CDR1 is SGHAT and CDR2 is FQNNGV. V was pared by 3 bases and J by 1 base, with 9 bases between. The CDR3 is made up of 14 amino acids. Using reference TRBV11-2 and TRBJ2-5 for the parts outside the CDR3, the full variable domain is EAGVAQSPRYKIIEKRQSVAFWCNPISGHATLYWYQQILGQGPKLLIQFQNNGVVDDSQLPKDRFSAERLKGVDSTLKIQPAKLEDSAVYLCASSFVTGQETQYFGPGTRLLVL.

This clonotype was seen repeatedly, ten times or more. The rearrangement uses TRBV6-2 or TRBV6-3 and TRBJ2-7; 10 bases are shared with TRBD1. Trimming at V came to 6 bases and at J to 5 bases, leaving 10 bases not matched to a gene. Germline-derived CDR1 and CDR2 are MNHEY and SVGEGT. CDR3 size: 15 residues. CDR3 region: CASRPRGQGSHEQYF. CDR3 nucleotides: TGTGCCAGCAGACCAAGGGGACAGGGGAGCCACGAGCAGTACTTC.

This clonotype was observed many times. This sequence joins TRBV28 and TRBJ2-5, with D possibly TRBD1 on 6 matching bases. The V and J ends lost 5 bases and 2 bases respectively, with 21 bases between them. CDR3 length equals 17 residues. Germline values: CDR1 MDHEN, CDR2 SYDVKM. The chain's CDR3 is CASSLLSPGHLQETQYF. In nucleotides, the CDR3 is TGTGCCAGCAGTCTACTTAGCCCGGGACACCTACAAGAGACCCAGTACTTC.

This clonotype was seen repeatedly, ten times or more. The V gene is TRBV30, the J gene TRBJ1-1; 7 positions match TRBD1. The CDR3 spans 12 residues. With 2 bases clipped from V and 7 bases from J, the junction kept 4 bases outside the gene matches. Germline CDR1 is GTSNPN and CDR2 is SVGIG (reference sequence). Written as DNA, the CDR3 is TGTGCCTGGAGTCTACAGGGGAGTGAAGCTTTCTTT. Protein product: CAWSLQGSEAFF.

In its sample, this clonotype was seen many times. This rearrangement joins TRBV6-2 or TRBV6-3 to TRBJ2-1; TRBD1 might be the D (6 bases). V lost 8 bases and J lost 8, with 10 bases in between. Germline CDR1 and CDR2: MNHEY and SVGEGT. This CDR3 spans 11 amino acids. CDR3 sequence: CASGAGDEQFF. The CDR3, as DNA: TGTGCCAGCGGTGCAGGGGATGAGCAGTTCTTC.

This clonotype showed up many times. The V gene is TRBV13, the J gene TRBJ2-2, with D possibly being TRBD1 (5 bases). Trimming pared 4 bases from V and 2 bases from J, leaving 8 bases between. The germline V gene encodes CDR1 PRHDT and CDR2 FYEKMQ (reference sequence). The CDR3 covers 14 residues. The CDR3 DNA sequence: TGTGCCAGCAGCTCACAGGAAAACACCGGGGAGCTGTTTTTT. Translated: CASSSQENTGELFF.

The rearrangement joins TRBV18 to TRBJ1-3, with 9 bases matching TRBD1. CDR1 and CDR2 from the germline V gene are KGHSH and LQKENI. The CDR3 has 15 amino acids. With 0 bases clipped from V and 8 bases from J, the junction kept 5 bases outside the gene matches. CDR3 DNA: TGTGCCAGCTCACCACCGACAGGGGGGCCGGACACCATATATTTT. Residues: CASSPPTGGPDTIYF.

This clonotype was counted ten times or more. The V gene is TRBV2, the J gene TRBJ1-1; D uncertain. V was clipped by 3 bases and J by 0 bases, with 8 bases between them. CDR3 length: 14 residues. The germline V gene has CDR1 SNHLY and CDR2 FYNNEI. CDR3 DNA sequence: TGTGCCAGCAGTGATCCGGGTATGAACACTGAAGCTTTCTTT. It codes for CASSDPGMNTEAFF.

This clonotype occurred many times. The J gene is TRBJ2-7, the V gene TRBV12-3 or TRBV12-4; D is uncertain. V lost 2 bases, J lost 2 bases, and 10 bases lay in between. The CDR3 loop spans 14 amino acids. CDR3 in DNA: TGTGCCAGCAGTTTAATGGACGGTCCCTACGAGCAGTACTTC. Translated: CASSLMDGPYEQYF.

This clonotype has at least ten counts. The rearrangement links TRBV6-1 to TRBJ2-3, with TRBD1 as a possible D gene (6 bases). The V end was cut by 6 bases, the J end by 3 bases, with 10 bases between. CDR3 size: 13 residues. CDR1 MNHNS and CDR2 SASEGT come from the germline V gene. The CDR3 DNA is TGTGCCAGCAGAGAAACAGGGACAGATACGCAGTATTTT. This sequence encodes CASRETGTDTQYF.

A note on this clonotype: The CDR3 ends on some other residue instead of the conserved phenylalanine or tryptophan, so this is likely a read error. The CDR3 nucleotides are TGTGCCACCAGTGGACCTAAGACTAACTATGGCTACACCCTC. It translates to CATSGPKTNYGYTL. The genes are TRBV24-1 and TRBJ1-2; no clear D. This CDR3 is 14 amino acids long. Trimming took 5 bases from V and 0 from J, leaving 9 bases between them. Germline CDR1 KGHDR, CDR2 SFDVKD.

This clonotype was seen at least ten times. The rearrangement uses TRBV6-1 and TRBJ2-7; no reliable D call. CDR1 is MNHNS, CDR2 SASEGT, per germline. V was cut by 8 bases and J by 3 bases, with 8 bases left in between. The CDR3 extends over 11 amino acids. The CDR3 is CASPGGYEQYF. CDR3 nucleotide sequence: TGTGCCAGCCCGGGTGGCTACGAGCAGTACTTC.

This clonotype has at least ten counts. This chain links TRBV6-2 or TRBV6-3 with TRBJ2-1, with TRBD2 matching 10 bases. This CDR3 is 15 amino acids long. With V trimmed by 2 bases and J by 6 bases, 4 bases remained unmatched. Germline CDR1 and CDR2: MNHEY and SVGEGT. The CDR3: CASSYLAGEGNEQFF. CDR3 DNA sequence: TGTGCCAGCAGTTACCTAGCGGGAGAGGGCAATGAGCAGTTCTTC.

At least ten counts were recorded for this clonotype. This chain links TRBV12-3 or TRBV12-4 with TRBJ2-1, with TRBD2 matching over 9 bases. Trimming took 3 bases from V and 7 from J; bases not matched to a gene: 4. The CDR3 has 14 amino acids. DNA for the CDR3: TGTGCCAGCAGTTTTTCCGCGGGAGGGAATGAGCAGTTCTTC. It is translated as CASSFSAGGNEQFF.

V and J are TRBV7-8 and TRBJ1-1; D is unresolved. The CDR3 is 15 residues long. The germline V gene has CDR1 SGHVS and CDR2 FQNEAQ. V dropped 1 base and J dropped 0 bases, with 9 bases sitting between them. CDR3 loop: CASSLDWGLNTEAFF. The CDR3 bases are TGTGCCAGCAGCTTAGATTGGGGTCTGAACACTGAAGCTTTCTTT.

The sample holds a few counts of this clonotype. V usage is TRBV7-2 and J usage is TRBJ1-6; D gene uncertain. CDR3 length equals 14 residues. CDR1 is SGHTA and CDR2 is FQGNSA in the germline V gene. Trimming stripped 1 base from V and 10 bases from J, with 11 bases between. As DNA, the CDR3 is TGTGCCAGCAGCTTAGAAAATACCCGCTCACCCCTCCACTTT. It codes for CASSLENTRSPLHF.

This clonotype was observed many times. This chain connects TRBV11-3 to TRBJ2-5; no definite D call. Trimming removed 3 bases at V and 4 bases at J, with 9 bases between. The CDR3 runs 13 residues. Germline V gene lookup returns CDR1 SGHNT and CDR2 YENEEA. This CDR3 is CASSFAGSETQYF. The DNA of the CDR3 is TGTGCCAGCAGCTTCGCCGGTTCAGAGACCCAGTACTTC.